The 2 T cell receptor beta chains below come from one sample, sequenced in a study of T cell changes during pregnancy in multiple sclerosis. Sequenced by immunoSEQ multiplex PCR; TCRdb stores in-frame clones only, minus some. The sample yields about 92,000 clones, 85% to 95% seen once. Sequenced material: peripheral blood, taken in the third trimester of pregnancy. Receptors originate from a female donor with multiple sclerosis, enrolled in a pregnancy study.

The rearrangement links TRBV29-1 to TRBJ1-4; tentatively, D is TRBD1 (6 bases). V lost 6 bases, J lost 0 bases, and 8 bases lay in between. In germline, CDR1 is SQVTM, CDR2 ANQGSEA. This CDR3 region has 13 residues. CDR3 protein: CSVTGPTNEKLFF. The CDR3 DNA sequence: TGCAGCGTGACAGGCCCAACTAATGAAAAACTGTTTTTT.

This clone occurred once. The rearrangement joins TRBV30 to TRBJ2-7; D perhaps matches TRBD1 (5 bases). The CDR3 is 14 residues long. Germline V gene lookup returns CDR1 GTSNPN and CDR2 SVGIG (reference sequence). V was shortened by 0 bases and J by 9 bases, with 18 bases between the two germline ends. In DNA form, the CDR3 reads TGTGCCTGGAGTGTACTCAGGAGCAGGGCTGTGCAGTACTTC. Residues: CAWSVLRSRAVQYF.